This T cell receptor (beta chain) comes out of a study of blood T cell repertoires in COVID-19. The wider study: Sites across the United States, Italy and Spain contributed samples from acute and convalescent COVID-19. PBMCs, B-cell-depleted T cells, or T cells provided the cDNA or gDNA that made up the material.

Original processing notes: The assay estimated nucleated cells by amplifying reference gene primers. Generated by immunoSEQ multiplex PCR, the TCRdb table keeps only in-frame clones and is missing some. V and J calls and clone size are copied from that table; D and trimming were computed from the DNA. Of hundreds of thousands of clones detected, about 85% appear once; the ten largest clones hold more than 0.75%. From germline, CDR1 is SGHRS and CDR2 YFSETQ. The CDR3 totals 16 residues. J lost 5 bases, V lost 0 bases, and 8 bases had no gene match. Source material: peripheral blood. The sequence came from a man in his forties with acute or convalescent COVID-19. The V call is TRBV5-1, the J call TRBJ2-1; 7 bases are a match to TRBD1. The CDR3: CASSLGTGAIHNEQFF. The CDR3 nucleotides are TGCGCCAGCAGCTTGGGAACAGGGGCCATACACAATGAGCAGTTCTTC.